Listed below are T cell receptor beta chains from one sample, sequenced in a study of beta chain features in type 1 diabetes. Clones were sequenced by immunoSEQ multiplex PCR, and TCRdb holds only the in-frame ones, with some missing. The sample shows under 800,000 clones, around 15% of them seen only once. The sample was naive CD4+ T cells from blood. The receptor source for this set is a man aged 18 to 29 in good health. CDR3s include the opening cysteine and the closing phenylalanine or tryptophan. Each record gives: D gene, V gene, CDR3 length, clone size, J gene, CDR3 DNA, CDR3 protein. The D gene is left open where the match is weak. The size entry is marked missing in some rows and otherwise reads once, few, many or a size class.

D: NA; V: TRBV6-6; length: 14; size: few; J: TRBJ2-7; DNA: TGTGCCAGCAGTTACTCCCCAGGGTCCTACGAGCAGTACTTC; CDR3: CASSYSPGSYEQYF
D: TRBD2; V: TRBV7-3; length: 15; size: NA; J: TRBJ2-1; DNA: TGTGCCAGCAGCTTTTGGGGCGGGAGACGTAATGAGCAGTTCTTC; CDR3: CASSFWGGRRNEQFF
D: NA; V: TRBV7-2; length: 20; size: NA; J: TRBJ2-7; DNA: TGTGCCAGCAGCTTAGCGAAGTCTCCAGGGGCCTTTTTATCCCCCTACGAGCAGTACTTC; CDR3: CASSLAKSPGAFLSPYEQYF
D: TRBD1; V: TRBV19; length: 13; size: few; J: TRBJ1-2; DNA: TGTGCCAGTCGGGACAGGGATAACTATGGCTACACCTTC; CDR3: CASRDRDNYGYTF
D: NA; V: TRBV6-6; length: 13; size: few; J: TRBJ1-2; DNA: TGTGCCAGCAGTTACGCGGGATATTATGGCTACACCTTC; CDR3: CASSYAGYYGYTF
D: TRBD2; V: TRBV14; length: 18; size: few; J: TRBJ2-1; DNA: TGTGCCAGCAGCCAAGATCGACGGCTAGCGGGAGAGAACAATGAGCAGTTCTTC; CDR3: CASSQDRRLAGENNEQFF
D: NA; V: TRBV20-1; length: 11; size: few; J: TRBJ2-2; DNA: TGCAGTGCTAGAGATACCGGGGAGCTGTTTTTT; CDR3: CSARDTGELFF
D: NA; V: TRBV7-9; length: 14; size: NA; J: TRBJ1-5; DNA: TGTGCCAGCAGCTTCCGGGACACAAATCAGCCCCAGCATTTT; CDR3: CASSFRDTNQPQHF
D: NA; V: TRBV29-1; length: 13; size: few; J: TRBJ1-1; DNA: TGCAGCGCCGGCCCCGCCGGGGGCCAAAGGGCTTTCTTT; CDR3: CSAGPAGGQRAFF
D: NA; V: TRBV7-3; length: 16; size: NA; J: TRBJ2-2; DNA: TGTGCCAGCAGCCCTCAAAGGGGAGTGAACACCGGGGAGCTGTTTTTT; CDR3: CASSPQRGVNTGELFF
D: TRBD1; V: TRBV7-2; length: 17; size: many; J: TRBJ2-4; DNA: TGTGCCAGCAGCTTAGCCGGGACAGGGAAAGCCAAAAACATTCAGTACTTC; CDR3: CASSLAGTGKAKNIQYF
D: TRBD1; V: TRBV4-3; length: 14; size: NA; J: TRBJ1-4; DNA: TGCGCCAGCAGCCATGCTGACAGGGATGAAAAACTGTTTTTT; CDR3: CASSHADRDEKLFF
D: TRBD1; V: TRBV6-5; length: 15; size: once; J: TRBJ1-1; DNA: TGTGCCAGCAGTTCGTGGACAGGGGGGGTGGCTGAAGCTTTCTTT; CDR3: CASSSWTGGVAEAFF